Following are 27 T cell receptor beta chains from one sample sequenced in a study of OX40 agonist ivuxolimab in advanced cancers. The repertoire was sequenced with immunoSEQ multiplex PCR; TCRdb's copy has only in-frame clones and lacks some. This sample has roughly 64,000 clones, with just under 85% found just once. The sample here was CD4+ or CD8+ T cells sorted from blood, taken in a trial of the OX40 agonist ivuxolimab. The source is an adult with an advanced solid tumor such as melanoma, head and neck, liver or kidney cancer.

The chain recombines TRBV19 with TRBJ1-1, with 7 positions matching TRBD1. This CDR3 region has 14 residues. Germline values: CDR1 LNHDA, CDR2 SQIVND (reference sequence). With V trimmed by 4 bases and J by 3 bases, 5 bases remained unmatched. CDR3 sequence (DNA): TGTGCCAGTAGTAAGACAGGGCAGTACACTGAAGCTTTCTTT. Its protein product is CASSKTGQYTEAFF.

The chain employs TRBV5-1 and TRBJ1-3; D not certain. Trimming left V 0 bases short and J 0 bases short, with 13 bases between. CDR3 size: 17 residues. From germline, CDR1 is SGHRS and CDR2 YFSETQ. The chain's CDR3 is CASSLAGQAASGNTIYF. In DNA, the CDR3 is TGCGCCAGCAGCTTGGCCGGGCAGGCGGCCTCTGGAAACACCATATATTTT. Drawing the rest from reference TRBV5-1 and TRBJ1-3, the complete variable domain is KAGVTQTPRYLIKTRGQQVTLSCSPISGHRSVSWYQQTPGQGLQFLFEYFSETQRNKGNFPGRFSGRQFSNSRSEMNVSTLELGDSALYLCASSLAGQAASGNTIYFGEGSWLTVV.

Turning to this clone: Different DNA sequences within this sample yield the same CDR3. The chain couples TRBV11-3 to TRBJ1-6; D not resolved. Germline lookup yields CDR1 SGHNT and CDR2 YENEEA. The CDR3 loop spans 14 amino acids. The germline V and J ends were trimmed by 4 bases and 7 bases, with 11 bases remaining between them. Here the CDR3 reads CASSSGRSNSPLHF. CDR3 nucleotide sequence: TGTGCCAGCAGCTCGGGCCGTTCAAATTCACCCCTCCACTTT.

The chain carries TRBV6-5 and TRBJ1-6; a weak D match, TRBD1 (5 bases). In germline, CDR1 is MNHEY, CDR2 SVGAGI. V was pared by 2 bases and J by 7 bases, with 15 bases between. CDR3 size: 16 residues. CDR3 in amino acids: CASSYRGGKRNSPLHF. As DNA, the CDR3 is TGTGCCAGCAGTTACCGGGGGGGAAAGAGAAATTCACCCCTCCACTTT.

This clone appeared a single time. This chain links TRBV13 with TRBJ2-2; D is unclear. V lost 4 bases and J lost 1, with 4 bases in between. CDR3 length: 13 residues. Germline CDR1 PRHDT, CDR2 FYEKMQ (reference sequence). CDR3 residues: CASSYKNTGELFF. CDR3 sequence (DNA): TGTGCCAGCAGCTACAAGAACACCGGGGAGCTGTTTTTT.

This rearrangement joins TRBV5-1 to TRBJ2-6; D unresolved. V dropped 4 bases and J dropped 0 bases, with 8 bases sitting between them. This CDR3 region has 15 residues. The germline gives CDR1 SGHRS, CDR2 YFSETQ. The CDR3 sequence: CASSLSLSGANVLTF. The CDR3 DNA reads as TGCGCCAGCAGCCTGAGTCTCTCTGGGGCCAACGTCCTGACTTTC.

V gene TRBV9 combines with J gene TRBJ1-2; TRBD1 might be the D (5 bases). The CDR3 runs to 13 residues. From germline, CDR1 is SGDLS and CDR2 YYNGEE. Trimming shortened V by 2 bases and J by 3 bases, and 8 bases separated the two germline ends. The CDR3 protein is CASSVAGYYGYTF. In DNA, the CDR3 is TGTGCCAGCAGCGTGGCAGGGTACTATGGCTACACCTTC.

Only one count was recorded for this clone. This chain connects TRBV7-9 to TRBJ2-7, with D perhaps assigned TRBD1 or TRBD2 (5 bases each). V was clipped by 5 bases and J by 1 base, with 12 bases between them. There are 14 residues in the CDR3. Germline CDR1 SEHNR, CDR2 FQNEAQ (reference sequence). The DNA of the CDR3 is TGTGCCAGCAGCGACTGGGACGGTTCCTACGAGCAGTACTTC. Residues: CASSDWDGSYEQYF. The entire variable domain, with the rest obtained from reference TRBV7-9 and TRBJ2-7, is as follows: DTGVSQNPRHKITKRGQNVTFRCDPISEHNRLYWYRQTLGQGPEFLTYFQNEAQLEKSRLLSDRFSAERPKGSFSTLEIQRTEQGDSAMYLCASSDWDGSYEQYFGPGTRLTVT.

A single count supports this clone. This chain connects TRBV6-5 to TRBJ2-4; TRBD1 is a possible D gene (5 bases). V gave up 2 bases and J gave up 6 bases, with 11 bases separating them. The CDR3 covers 14 residues. The germline V gene has CDR1 MNHEY and CDR2 SVGAGI. For the CDR3, the DNA is TGTGCCAGCAGTTACCGCCAGGGCGGAAACATTCAGTACTTC. Amino acid sequence: CASSYRQGGNIQYF.

Regarding this clone: The germline gene is not matched at one end of the junction; a read error may be the cause. The chain links TRBV5-1 to TRBJ2-7; possible D gene TRBD1, 5 bases. CDR1 SGHRS and CDR2 YFSETQ come from the germline V gene. This CDR3 contains 12 residues. The CDR3 is CASSPQGYGQYF. The CDR3 DNA reads as TGCGCCAGCAGCCCGCAGGGTTACGGGCAGTACTTC. Complete variable domain (other parts from reference TRBV5-1 and TRBJ2-7): KAGVTQTPRYLIKTRGQQVTLSCSPISGHRSVSWYQQTPGQGLQFLFEYFSETQRNKGNFPGRFSGRQFSNSRSEMNVSTLELGDSALYLCASSPQGYGQYFGPGTRLTVT.

This clone was seen a few times. The J gene is TRBJ2-1, the V gene TRBV27; unclear D gene. The germline CDR1 and CDR2 sequences are MNHEY and SMNVEV (reference sequence). V lost 6 bases and J 2 bases, leaving 14 bases between the germline ends. The CDR3 spans 15 residues. CDR3 bases: TGTGCCAGCAGATCCTTCCAAGAGACCTACAATGAGCAGTTCTTC. Protein product: CASRSFQETYNEQFF.

A few counts support this clone. The chain joins TRBV5-6 to TRBJ2-2, with no clear D. Deletions cut 4 bases from V and 0 bases from J, with 13 bases between. Germline V lookup: CDR1 SGHDT, CDR2 YYEEEE. This CDR3 has 16 amino acids. CDR3 bases: TGTGCCAGCAGCCGTCCTGAAGCTTCGAACACCGGGGAGCTGTTTTTT. This codes for CASSRPEASNTGELFF. Using reference TRBV5-6 and TRBJ2-2 for the parts outside the CDR3, the full variable domain is DAGVTQSPTHLIKTRGQQVTLRCSPKSGHDTVSWYQQALGQGPQFIFQYYEEEERQRGNFPDRFSGHQFPNYSSELNVNALLLGDSALYLCASSRPEASNTGELFFGEGSRLTVL.

This clone was detected only a few times. The J gene is TRBJ2-1, the V gene TRBV7-8; D is unresolved. This CDR3 comprises 13 residues. The germline gives CDR1 SGHVS, CDR2 FQNEAQ. The V and J ends lost 4 bases and 5 bases respectively, with 9 bases between them. CDR3: CASSSANDNEQFF. CDR3 nucleotides: TGTGCCAGCAGCTCTGCGAACGACAATGAGCAGTTCTTC.

The chain uses TRBV25-1 and TRBJ1-1; D ambiguous. Germline V gene lookup returns CDR1 MGHDK and CDR2 SYGVNS. The length of the CDR3 is 14 residues. Trimming took 1 base from V and 1 from J, leaving 7 bases between them. The CDR3 DNA is TGTGCCAGCAGTGAATCTGGGGAGAACACTGAAGCTTTCTTT. Residues: CASSESGENTEAFF.

The J gene is TRBJ1-6, the V gene TRBV30, with 8 bases identical to TRBD1. The V segment lost 0 bases and the J segment 12 bases; nucleotides outside the gene matches: 19. This CDR3 is built from 18 residues. From germline, CDR1 is GTSNPN and CDR2 SVGIG (reference sequence). CDR3 sequence: CAWSVVRFGSGGTRPLHF. CDR3 sequence (DNA): TGTGCCTGGAGTGTAGTTAGGTTTGGGTCAGGGGGCACGAGACCCCTCCACTTT.

CDR3 region: CASSTERGGQPQHF. Written as DNA, the CDR3 is TGCGCCAGCAGTACCGAGAGAGGGGGTCAGCCCCAGCATTTT. The chain combines TRBV4-3 with TRBJ1-5; the D gene is possibly TRBD1 (6 bases). The CDR3 has 14 residues. V shed 6 bases and J shed 6 bases, with 15 bases lying between them. Germline loops: CDR1 LGHNA, CDR2 YSLEER.

This chain joins TRBV2 and TRBJ2-7; D is possibly TRBD1 (6 bases). The CDR3 covers 13 residues. Germline-derived CDR1 and CDR2 are SNHLY and FYNNEI. Trimming left V 5 bases short and J 2 bases short, with 10 bases between. CDR3 sequence: CASSLPGAYEQYF. The CDR3 DNA follows: TGTGCCAGCAGTCTTCCAGGGGCCTACGAGCAGTACTTC.

This chain connects TRBV4-1 to TRBJ2-7; 7 nucleotides align to TRBD1. Germline V gene data show CDR1 as MGHRA and CDR2 as YSYEKL. The CDR3 contains 15 residues. The V segment lost 0 bases and the J segment 2 bases; nucleotides outside the gene matches: 4. This CDR3 is CASSQEYRGTYEQYF. DNA of the CDR3: TGCGCCAGCAGCCAAGAGTACAGGGGAACCTACGAGCAGTACTTC.

The chain combines TRBV9 with TRBJ1-1; D possibly corresponds to TRBD1 (5 bases). Trimming took 4 bases from V and 1 from J, leaving 8 bases between them. This CDR3 is built from 13 residues. Germline CDR1 and CDR2: SGDLS and YYNGEE. The CDR3 DNA sequence: TGTGCCAGCAGCTCGGGGGGGAACACTGAAGCTTTCTTT. Translating gives CASSSGGNTEAFF.

This clone was observed a handful of times. V gene TRBV28 combines with J gene TRBJ1-2, with 9 bases identical to TRBD1. The CDR3 is made up of 16 amino acids. The germline gives CDR1 MDHEN, CDR2 SYDVKM. V gave up 6 bases and J gave up 5 bases; unmatched junction bases: 13. The CDR3 coding sequence is TGTGCCAGCAGCCTCTTCCACAGGGGGCAGGGATATGGCTACACCTTC. This translates into CASSLFHRGQGYGYTF.

This chain joins TRBV9 and TRBJ2-3; possible D gene TRBD1, 5 bases. The germline V gene encodes CDR1 SGDLS and CDR2 YYNGEE. Trimming stripped 4 bases from V and 5 bases from J, with 8 bases between. The CDR3 is made up of 12 amino acids. The CDR3 loop is CASSPRGDTQYF. DNA for the CDR3: TGTGCCAGCAGCCCAAGGGGAGATACGCAGTATTTT.

This clone was observed a handful of times. The chain couples TRBV30 to TRBJ1-5; D is perhaps TRBD1 (5 bases). Trimming pared 3 bases from V and 5 bases from J, leaving 11 bases between. Germline loops: CDR1 GTSNPN, CDR2 SVGIG (reference sequence). This CDR3 is built from 13 residues. In DNA form, the CDR3 reads TGTGCCTGGAGCGAAGGGACTCATCAGCCCCAGCATTTT. Translation gives CAWSEGTHQPQHF.

A single count supports this clone. This chain connects TRBV13 to TRBJ1-1; TRBD1 is a possible D gene (5 bases). V lost 0 bases and J 5 bases, leaving 10 bases between the germline ends. This CDR3 comprises 14 residues. Germline CDR1 and CDR2: PRHDT and FYEKMQ (reference sequence). The CDR3 region is CASSLGLQGTEAFF. The CDR3 region has the DNA TGTGCCAGCAGCTTAGGCCTCCAGGGTACTGAAGCTTTCTTT.

The CDR3 spells CASSSPGQGIYEQFF. CDR3 in DNA: TGTGCCAGCAGTTCCCCCGGACAGGGAATCTATGAGCAGTTCTTC. This chain links TRBV28 with TRBJ2-1; TRBD1 matches at 8 bases. Germline V lookup: CDR1 MDHEN, CDR2 SYDVKM. Trimming at V came to 4 bases and at J to 8 bases, leaving 10 bases not matched to a gene. The CDR3 has 15 residues.

The chain uses TRBV7-9 and TRBJ1-2; 8 nucleotides match TRBD1. This CDR3 is built from 17 residues. CDR1 and CDR2 (germline): SEHNR, FQNEAQ (reference sequence). The V and J ends lost 0 bases and 1 base, in that order; junction bases with no gene match: 7. The CDR3 DNA reads as TGTGCCAGCAGCTTAGCAGGACAGGGCATTATTAACTATGGCTACACCTTC. It codes for CASSLAGQGIINYGYTF.

The rearrangement links TRBV11-2 to TRBJ2-7; 7 nucleotides match TRBD1. The germline CDR1 and CDR2 sequences are SGHAT and FQNNGV. Unmatched junction bases numbered 11, after V lost 5 bases and J lost 1 base. CDR3 length: 16 residues. CDR3 protein: CASSPLATGRSYEQYF. The CDR3 DNA reads as TGTGCCAGCAGCCCCCTCGCGACAGGGAGATCCTACGAGCAGTACTTC.

This chain joins TRBV4-2 and TRBJ1-6; 8 nucleotides align to TRBD1. From germline, CDR1 is LGHNA and CDR2 YNFKEQ. V shed 1 base, J shed 7 bases, and the junction held 6 bases outside the gene matches. The CDR3 contains 16 residues. The CDR3 region is CASSQGTGSQNSPLHF. Here the CDR3 DNA reads TGTGCCAGCAGCCAAGGGACAGGGAGCCAAAATTCACCCCTCCACTTT.